This T cell receptor (beta chain) was sequenced for a study of T cells in Graves' hyperthyroidism and ophthalmopathy. This clonotype has at least ten counts. J lost 5 bases, V lost 4 bases, and 6 bases had no gene match. The germline V gene has CDR1 SGHRS and CDR2 YFSETQ. This CDR3 is built from 15 residues. Template material for amplifying TCR beta CDR3 regions consisted of RNA transcripts. A set of HTBI primers served as the primers for a first-round RT-PCR of the TCR CDR3. TCRdb itself ran the multiplex PCR reads through MiXCR, one entry per CDR3 protein. In the table there are 250,000 to 350,000 distinct CDR3 sequences, roughly 15% of which are singletons.

The receptor's source is a man aged 30-40 years with Graves' hyperthyroidism. The chain couples TRBV5-1 to TRBJ1-1; 12 nucleotides match TRBD1. Sequencing used blood. The CDR3 nucleotides read TGCGCCAGCAGCGCGGGACAGGGGGCCGAGACTGAAGCTTTCTTT. Amino acid sequence: CASSAGQGAETEAFF.